The 9 T cell receptor beta chains given below trace back to one sample, sequenced in a study of cytomegalovirus exposure and HLA in healthy donors. A multiplex PCR was run with 60 Vbeta primers and 13 Jbeta primers. The repertoire was sequenced with immunoSEQ multiplex PCR; TCRdb's copy has only in-frame clones and lacks some. The sample shows about 140,000 clones, around 70% of them seen only once. Sequencing was performed on PBMCs. Receptors originate from a woman aged 25 to 39 in good health and CMV-seronegative.

As DNA, the CDR3 is TGCGCCAGCAGCTTAAGGGAGCGGGGCTTGGGGTTCTTC. As protein: CASSLRERGLGFF. The chain uses TRBV5-1 and TRBJ2-1, with TRBD2 matching over 7 bases. With 2 bases clipped from V and 15 bases from J, the junction kept 11 bases outside the gene matches. CDR3 length: 13 residues. In germline, CDR1 is SGHRS, CDR2 YFSETQ.

J is TRBJ2-6 and V is TRBV12-1; no DNA check was done on the table's D call, TRBD1. TRBV12-1 is reported as a pseudogene. The CDR3 loop spans 14 amino acids. CDR3 nucleotides: TGTGCCAGCAGCTTGGGGCCTGGGGCCAACGTCCTGACTTTC. The encoded protein is CASSLGPGANVLTF.

This clone has only a few counts. This chain uses TRBV27 with TRBJ2-7; TRBD1 aligns across 8 bases. Per the germline V gene, CDR1 is MNHEY and CDR2 is SMNVEV (reference sequence). The CDR3 is made up of 14 amino acids. V shed 0 bases, J shed 10 bases, and the junction held 8 bases outside the gene matches. The CDR3 coding sequence is TGTGCCAGCAGTTTATCCGGGACAGGTGGAAGTCAGTACTTC. Protein product: CASSLSGTGGSQYF.

This clone was detected only a few times. The chain is built from TRBV13 and TRBJ2-3; D is unclear. The V end was cut by 2 bases, the J end by 4 bases, with 4 bases between. Germline CDR1 and CDR2: PRHDT and FYEKMQ (reference sequence). The CDR3 runs 12 residues. Written as DNA, the CDR3 is TGTGCCAGCAGCTTATATGCAGATACGCAGTATTTT. It specifies CASSLYADTQYF.

The chain has TRBV7-7 and TRBJ2-7; TRBD1 matches at 7 bases. This CDR3 region has 16 residues. Germline lookup yields CDR1 SSHAT and CDR2 FNYEAQ (reference sequence). CDR3 residues: CASSLSLGQGAYEQYV. As DNA, the CDR3 is TGTGCTAGCAGCTTAAGTCTGGGGCAGGGGGCCTACGAGCAGTACGTC.

This clone has more than one count but fewer than ten. The CDR3 spells CASSQDFSGQGNEKLFF. CDR3 coding DNA: TGCGCCAGCAGCCAAGATTTCTCAGGACAGGGGAACGAAAAACTGTTTTTT. J is TRBJ1-4 and V is TRBV4-1, with 9 bases fitting TRBD1. Germline V gives CDR1 MGHRA, CDR2 YSYEKL. Trimming at V came to 0 bases and at J to 8 bases, leaving 10 bases not matched to a gene. The CDR3 loop spans 17 amino acids.

V is TRBV21-1 and J is TRBJ2-7; the table's D call, TRBD2, has no DNA check behind it. TRBV21-1 is a pseudogene locus. The CDR3 consists of 8 residues. CDR3 protein: CASRAKYV. The CDR3 DNA follows: TGTGCCAGCAGAGCGAAGTACGTC.

This clone turned up a few times. The chain uses TRBV9 and TRBJ2-2, with TRBD1 as a possible D gene (5 bases). Germline CDR1 SGDLS, CDR2 YYNGEE. Trimming removed 4 bases at V and 0 bases at J, with 13 bases between. This CDR3 has 16 residues. This CDR3 is CASSPPDSPNTGELFF. The DNA for the CDR3 is TGTGCCAGCAGCCCACCAGACAGCCCGAACACCGGGGAGCTGTTTTTT.

There are a few counts of this clone. The CDR3 DNA is TGCGCCAGCAGCTTAGCGGTAGCGAGGGACGGGGAGCTGTTTTTT. Translating gives CASSLAVARDGELFF. The chain joins TRBV5-1 to TRBJ2-2; the D gene is possibly TRBD2 (5 bases). V gave up 2 bases and J gave up 7 bases, with 15 bases separating them. Germline loops: CDR1 SGHRS, CDR2 YFSETQ. The CDR3 length is 15 residues.